Included here is one TCR beta chain sequence, with context. The record originates from a study of control samples from healthy donors and cancer patients. The table came from immunoSEQ multiplex PCR; TCRdb's copy has only in-frame clones and leaves some out. The table lists roughly 63,000 clones, under 95% of them singletons. Trimming took 0 bases from V and 4 from J, leaving 11 bases between them. The CDR3 has 15 amino acids. Germline CDR1 is SGHTA and CDR2 is FQGTGA. This sequence was found in a man aged 35 to 55 with colorectal cancer. The specimen sequenced was PBMCs. This sequence joins TRBV7-3 and TRBJ2-3; D is ambiguous. In DNA, the CDR3 is TGTGCCAGCAGCTTAACGACCGGACCACCAGATACGCAGTATTTT. It is translated as CASSLTTGPPDTQYF.